The T cell receptor beta chain under discussion was sequenced for a study of blood T cell repertoires in COVID-19. Study information: Some COVID-19 samples were acute and others convalescent; all came from the United States, Italy and Spain.

CDR1 and CDR2 from the germline V gene are SGHVS and FQNEAQ. The CDR3 is 15 residues long. J was trimmed by 2 bases and V by 1 base; bases with no gene match: 2. In the original workflow: It was from reference gene primer amplification that nucleated cell counts were estimated. Assay used: immunoSEQ multiplex PCR; TCRdb lists only in-frame clones, some missing. V, J and clone size are those of that table, while D and trimming were read from the DNA. Of about 200,000 clones listed, roughly 81% are singletons. Source material: peripheral blood. This clonotype was sampled from an elderly woman with acute or convalescent COVID-19. The chain has TRBV7-8 and TRBJ1-5; 7 bases are a match to TRBD1. CDR3 protein: CASSLGGTGNQPQHF. In nucleotides, the CDR3 is TGTGCCAGCAGCTTAGGGGGGACAGGCAATCAGCCCCAGCATTTT.